The next 3 T cell receptor beta chains were all read from a single sample in a study of cytomegalovirus exposure and HLA in healthy donors. Primers included in the PCR were 60 Vbeta and 13 Jbeta primers. Only in-frame clones appear in the TCRdb table, and some are missing; sequencing was by immunoSEQ multiplex PCR. The sample includes 75,000 to 100,000 clones, 64% of them seen just once. The sample was PBMCs. The receptors shown here come from a man aged 55 to 70 in good health and CMV-seronegative.

CDR3 region: CASSMSAGVHGETQYF. CDR3 bases: TGTGCCAGCAGCATGTCAGCGGGAGTCCATGGAGAGACCCAGTACTTC. The V gene is TRBV7-2, the J gene TRBJ2-5; 8 bases agree with TRBD2. From germline, CDR1 is SGHTA and CDR2 FQGNSA. The CDR3 has 16 amino acids. V shed 5 bases and J 4 bases; nucleotides not matched to a gene: 12.

This sequence joins TRBV10-3 and TRBJ2-2, with no clear D. Germline V CDR1 and CDR2: ENHRY, SYGVKD. The CDR3 has 16 residues. V was pared by 4 bases and J by 2 bases, with 14 bases between. CDR3 protein: CAISAGKTLNTGELFF. The DNA for the CDR3 is TGTGCCATCAGTGCAGGAAAGACCTTAAACACCGGGGAGCTGTTTTTT.

The chain uses TRBV19 and TRBJ1-1; a possible D gene is TRBD1 (6 bases). CDR1 is LNHDA, CDR2 SQIVND, per germline (reference sequence). V gave up 5 bases and J gave up 4 bases, with 17 bases separating them. The CDR3 loop spans 15 amino acids. The CDR3 here is CASSVNLGQTTEAFF. The CDR3 coding sequence is TGTGCCAGTAGTGTGAACCTTGGACAGACCACTGAAGCTTTCTTT.